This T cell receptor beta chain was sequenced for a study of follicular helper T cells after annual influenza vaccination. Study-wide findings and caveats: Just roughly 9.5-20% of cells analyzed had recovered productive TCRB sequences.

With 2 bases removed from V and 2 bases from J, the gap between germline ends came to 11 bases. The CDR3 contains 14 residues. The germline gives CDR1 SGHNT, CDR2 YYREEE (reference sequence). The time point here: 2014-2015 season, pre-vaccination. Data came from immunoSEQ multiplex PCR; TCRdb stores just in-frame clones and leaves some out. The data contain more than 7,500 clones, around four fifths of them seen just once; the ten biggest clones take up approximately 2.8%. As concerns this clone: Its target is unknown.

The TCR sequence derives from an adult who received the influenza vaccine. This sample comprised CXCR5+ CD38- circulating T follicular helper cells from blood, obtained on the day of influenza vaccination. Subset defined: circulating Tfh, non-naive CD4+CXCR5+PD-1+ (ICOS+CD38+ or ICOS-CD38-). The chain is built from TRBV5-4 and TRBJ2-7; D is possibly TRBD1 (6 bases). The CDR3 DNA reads TGTGCCAGCAGCTTCGACTCAGGGGCCTACGAGCAGTACTTC. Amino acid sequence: CASSFDSGAYEQYF.